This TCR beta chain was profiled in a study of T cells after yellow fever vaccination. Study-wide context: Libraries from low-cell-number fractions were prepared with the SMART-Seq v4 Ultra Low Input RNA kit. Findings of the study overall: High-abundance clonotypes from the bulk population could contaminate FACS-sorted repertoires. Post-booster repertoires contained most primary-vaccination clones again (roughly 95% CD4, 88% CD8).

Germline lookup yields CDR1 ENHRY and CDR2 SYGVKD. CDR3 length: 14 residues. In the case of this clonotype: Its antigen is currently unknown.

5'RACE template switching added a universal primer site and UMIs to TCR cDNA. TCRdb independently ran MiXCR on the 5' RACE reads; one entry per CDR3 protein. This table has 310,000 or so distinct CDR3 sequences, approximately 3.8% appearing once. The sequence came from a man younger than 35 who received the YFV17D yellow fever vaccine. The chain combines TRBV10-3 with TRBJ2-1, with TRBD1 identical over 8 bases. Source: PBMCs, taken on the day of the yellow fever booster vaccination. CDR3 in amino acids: CAAGGSISRNEQFF. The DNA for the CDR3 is TGTGCGGCAGGGGGCTCGATTTCGCGGAATGAGCAGTTCTTC.